One and the same sample provided the 5 T cell receptor beta chains below, sequenced in a study of early T cells in non-severe SARS-CoV-2 infection. One entry per CDR3 protein results from TCRdb running MiXCR on the 5' RACE reads. The table lists 70,000 to 80,000 distinct CDR3 sequences, roughly 12% of them singletons. The source was whole blood, collected at baseline. These receptors all come from an adult who was a healthcare worker with PCR-confirmed SARS-CoV-2 infection or an uninfected control (not recorded which).

This clonotype was picked up many times. The CDR3 bases are TGTGCCAGCAGTTATATTATACAGGGGGCTGAAGCTTTCTTT. Its protein product is CASSYIIQGAEAFF. The rearrangement uses TRBV6-4 and TRBJ1-1; TRBD1 matches at 8 bases. Germline V gene sequence: CDR1 MRHNA, CDR2 SNTAGT. V gave up 5 bases and J gave up 6 bases; unmatched junction bases: 8. There are 14 residues in the CDR3.

This clonotype was found a few times. The V gene is TRBV4-3, the J gene TRBJ2-2; no clear D. The CDR3 contains 15 residues. CDR1 is LGHNA, CDR2 YSLEER, per germline. V lost 0 bases to trimming and J lost 2 bases, with 7 bases between them. The CDR3 DNA sequence: TGCGCCAGCAGCCAAGATCAGGTTAACACCGGGGAGCTGTTTTTT. It specifies CASSQDQVNTGELFF.

This clonotype was recorded a few times. The chain recombines TRBV5-4 with TRBJ1-2; possible D gene TRBD1, 6 bases. Trimming shortened V by 3 bases and J by 6 bases, and 12 bases separated the two germline ends. The germline CDR1 and CDR2 sequences are SGHNT and YYREEE (reference sequence). The CDR3 is 13 residues long. The CDR3 DNA reads TGTGCCAGCAGCTCTCCTCCAGGGGATGGCTACACCTTC. Its translation is CASSSPPGDGYTF.

The rearrangement joins TRBV6-1 to TRBJ2-3, with D possibly called TRBD1 or TRBD2 (5 bases each). This CDR3 has 13 residues. Germline values: CDR1 MNHNS, CDR2 SASEGT. V lost 4 bases and J 6 bases, leaving 11 bases between the germline ends. The chain's CDR3 is CASSVTGPDTQYF. In nucleotides, the CDR3 is TGTGCCAGCAGTGTGACGGGGCCCGATACGCAGTATTTT.

The table lists this clonotype with a few counts. The gene calls are TRBV7-8 and TRBJ1-4, with D maybe TRBD1 (6 bases). This CDR3 spans 15 amino acids. V dropped 2 bases and J dropped 4 bases, with 11 bases sitting between them. Germline V CDR1 and CDR2: SGHVS, FQNEAQ. The CDR3 bases are TGTGCCAGCAGCTTACAGGGGAAAGTTAATGAAAAACTGTTTTTT. Its protein is CASSLQGKVNEKLFF.